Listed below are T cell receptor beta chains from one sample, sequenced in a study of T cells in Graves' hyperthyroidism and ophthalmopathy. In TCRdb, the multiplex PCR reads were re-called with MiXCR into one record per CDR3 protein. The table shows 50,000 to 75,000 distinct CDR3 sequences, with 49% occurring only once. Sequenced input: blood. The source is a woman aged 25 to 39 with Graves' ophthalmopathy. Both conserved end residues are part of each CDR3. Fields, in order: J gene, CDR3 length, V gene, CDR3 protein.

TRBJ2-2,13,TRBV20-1,CSARVPNTGELFF
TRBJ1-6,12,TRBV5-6,CACSFPNPPLHF
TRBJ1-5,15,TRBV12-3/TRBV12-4,CASTRTGTISQPQHF
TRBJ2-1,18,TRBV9,CASSQNRLALSSYNEQFF
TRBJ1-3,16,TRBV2,CASRSFPWTGGNTIYF
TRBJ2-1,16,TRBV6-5,CASSYSLVRPDNEQFF
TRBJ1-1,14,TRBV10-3,CAFSGGGSSTEAFF
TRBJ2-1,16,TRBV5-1,CASSPGTSGVSSEQFF
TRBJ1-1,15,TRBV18,CASSPRQGANTEAFF
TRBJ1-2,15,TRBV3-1,CASSQGLGQGVGYTF
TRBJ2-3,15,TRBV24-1,CATSDSRGWPDTQYF
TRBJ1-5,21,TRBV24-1,CATSDLGGTGGQVGLHQPQHF
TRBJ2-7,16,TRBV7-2,CASSATSGSRSYEQYF
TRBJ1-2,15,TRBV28,CASSFIVSLGYGYTF
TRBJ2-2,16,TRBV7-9,CASSAYRDAGTGELLF
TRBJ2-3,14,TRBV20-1,CSARGQGGPNTQYF
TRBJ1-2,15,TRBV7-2,CASSLAPGQTYGYTF
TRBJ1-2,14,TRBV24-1,CATSTRVGPYGYTF
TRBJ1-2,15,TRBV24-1,CATSDSGQGAGGYTF
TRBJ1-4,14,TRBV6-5,CASAPQNPNEKLFF
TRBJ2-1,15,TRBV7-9,CASSPSESVADTQFF
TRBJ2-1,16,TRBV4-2,CASSQGAVSSYNEQFF
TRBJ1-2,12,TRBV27,CASSADMRGYTF
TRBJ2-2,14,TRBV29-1,CSVAGTGSTGELFF
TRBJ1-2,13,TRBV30,CAWSVTANYGYTF
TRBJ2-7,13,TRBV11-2,CASSLVDTGELYF
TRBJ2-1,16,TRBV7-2,CASSLASGAPSDEQFF
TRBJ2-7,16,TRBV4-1,CASSHPVSSRTYEQYF
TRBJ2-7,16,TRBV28,CASSFTPVDRVYEQYF
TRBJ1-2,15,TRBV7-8,CASSVQPGQGDDYTF
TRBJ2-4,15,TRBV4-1,CASSQDSSSGKIQYF
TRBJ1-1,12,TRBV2,CASSGALAGVFF
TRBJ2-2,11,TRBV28,CASSLVGELFF
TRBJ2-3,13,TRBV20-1,CSAILSGADTQYF
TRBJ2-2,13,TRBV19,CASSIAGAGELFF
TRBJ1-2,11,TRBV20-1,CSAQPAYGYTF